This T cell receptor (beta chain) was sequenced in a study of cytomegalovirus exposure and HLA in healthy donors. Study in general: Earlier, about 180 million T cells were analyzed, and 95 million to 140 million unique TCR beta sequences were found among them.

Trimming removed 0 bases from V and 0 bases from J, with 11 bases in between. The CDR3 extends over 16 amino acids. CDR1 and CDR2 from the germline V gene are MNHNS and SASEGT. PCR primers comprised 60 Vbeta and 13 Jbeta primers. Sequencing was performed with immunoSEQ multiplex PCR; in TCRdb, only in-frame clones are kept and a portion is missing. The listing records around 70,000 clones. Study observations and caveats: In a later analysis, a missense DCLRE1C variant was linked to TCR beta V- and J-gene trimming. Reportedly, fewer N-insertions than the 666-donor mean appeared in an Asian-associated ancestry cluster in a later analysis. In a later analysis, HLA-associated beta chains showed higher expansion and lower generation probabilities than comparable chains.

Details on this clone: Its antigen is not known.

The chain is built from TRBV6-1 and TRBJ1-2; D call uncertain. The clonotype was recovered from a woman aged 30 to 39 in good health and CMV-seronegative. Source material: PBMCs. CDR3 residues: CASSEAGGRSNYGYTF. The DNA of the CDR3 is TGTGCCAGCAGTGAAGCCGGTGGGCGCTCTAACTATGGCTACACCTTC.